A selection of T cell receptor beta chains follows, all from one sample in a study of technical replicates of blood from several donors. Data came from immunoSEQ multiplex PCR; TCRdb stores just in-frame clones and leaves some out. The sample yields about 100,000 clones, over 95% seen once. The material sequenced was T cells isolated from PBMCs. The receptors shown here come from a human donor in good health. CDR3s include the opening cysteine and the closing phenylalanine or tryptophan. Fields, in order: clone size, V gene, CDR3 protein. Where a row states a size, it is once, few, many or the class of an expanded clone; other rows omit it.

clone_size: .
v_call: TRBV9
cdr3_aa: CASSVSQREYAGELFF

clone_size: .
v_call: TRBV4-1
cdr3_aa: CASAMRTVRQGGTDTQYF

clone_size: once
v_call: TRBV5-1
cdr3_aa: CASSLQGTGISDTIYF

clone_size: .
v_call: TRBV2
cdr3_aa: CASNGREQHF

clone_size: .
v_call: TRBV6-1
cdr3_aa: CASSIVGALYGYTF

clone_size: .
v_call: TRBV13
cdr3_aa: CASSSPLPGQGENTEAFF

clone_size: .
v_call: TRBV11-2
cdr3_aa: CASRVGRGQGAGELFF

clone_size: .
v_call: TRBV5-1
cdr3_aa: CASSQDRGYGYTF

clone_size: .
v_call: TRBV6-1
cdr3_aa: CASSGTGPYEQYF

clone_size: .
v_call: TRBV2
cdr3_aa: CASLEGQNYGYTF

clone_size: .
v_call: TRBV6-5
cdr3_aa: CASSYGAEQYF

clone_size: .
v_call: TRBV9
cdr3_aa: CASSYGSHGNTIYF

clone_size: .
v_call: TRBV4-2
cdr3_aa: CASKSGTSSSAPEFF

clone_size: .
v_call: TRBV6-1
cdr3_aa: CASSELSGLPTNEKLFF

clone_size: .
v_call: TRBV4-1
cdr3_aa: CASSQESGGRGEKETQYF

clone_size: .
v_call: TRBV11-2
cdr3_aa: CASSLGQRDYNEQFF